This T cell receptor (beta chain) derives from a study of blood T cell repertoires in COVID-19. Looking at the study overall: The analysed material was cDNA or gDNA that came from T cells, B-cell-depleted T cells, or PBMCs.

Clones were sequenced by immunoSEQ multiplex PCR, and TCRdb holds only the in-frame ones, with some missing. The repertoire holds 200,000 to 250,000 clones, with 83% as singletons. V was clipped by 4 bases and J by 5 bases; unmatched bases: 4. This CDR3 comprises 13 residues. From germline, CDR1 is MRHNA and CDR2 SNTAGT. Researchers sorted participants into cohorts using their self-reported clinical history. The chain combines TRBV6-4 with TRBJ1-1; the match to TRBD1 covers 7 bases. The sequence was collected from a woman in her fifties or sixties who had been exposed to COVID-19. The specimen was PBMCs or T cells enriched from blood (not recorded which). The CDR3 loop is CASSVDRETEAFF. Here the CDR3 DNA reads TGTGCCAGCAGTGTTGACAGGGAGACTGAAGCTTTCTTT.